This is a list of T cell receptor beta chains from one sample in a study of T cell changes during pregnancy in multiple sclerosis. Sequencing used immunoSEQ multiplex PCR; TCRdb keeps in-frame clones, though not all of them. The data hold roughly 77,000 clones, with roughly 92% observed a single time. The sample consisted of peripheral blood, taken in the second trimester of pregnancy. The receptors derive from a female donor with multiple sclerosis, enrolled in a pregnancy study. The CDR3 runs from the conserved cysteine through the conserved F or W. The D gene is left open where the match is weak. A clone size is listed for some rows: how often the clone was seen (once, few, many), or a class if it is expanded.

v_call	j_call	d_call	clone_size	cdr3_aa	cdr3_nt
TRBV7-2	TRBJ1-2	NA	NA	CASSLASYYGYTF	TGTGCCAGCAGCTTAGCCTCGTACTATGGCTACACCTTC
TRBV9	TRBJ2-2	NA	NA	CASSVVGDWTGELFF	TGTGCCAGCAGCGTAGTCGGGGATTGGACCGGGGAGCTGTTTTTT
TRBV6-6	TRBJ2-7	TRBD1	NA	CASSSLGTGVDYEQYF	TGTGCCAGCAGTTCACTGGGGACAGGTGTTGATTACGAGCAGTACTTC
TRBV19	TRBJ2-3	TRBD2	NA	CASSRGLAGVRDTDTQYF	TGTGCCAGTAGCCGGGGACTAGCGGGAGTCCGGGACACAGATACGCAGTATTTT
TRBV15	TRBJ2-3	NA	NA	CATSRVYFTDTQYF	TGTGCCACCAGCAGGGTATACTTCACAGATACGCAGTATTTT
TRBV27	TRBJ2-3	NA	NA	CASRGYRSTDTQYF	TGTGCCAGCAGGGGTTACAGAAGCACAGATACGCAGTATTTT
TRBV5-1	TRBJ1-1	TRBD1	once	CASSRQGEYTEAFF	TGCGCCAGCAGCCGACAGGGGGAATACACTGAAGCTTTCTTT
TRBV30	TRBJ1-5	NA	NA	CAWSVARYNQPQHF	TGTGCCTGGAGTGTGGCCAGATATAATCAGCCCCAGCATTTT
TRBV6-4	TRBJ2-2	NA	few	CASSDSTPGELFF	TGTGCCAGCAGTGACTCTACTCCCGGGGAGCTGTTTTTT
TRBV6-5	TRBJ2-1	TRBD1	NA	CASSPIQGPRQFF	TGTGCCAGCAGCCCTATACAGGGGCCGCGGCAGTTCTTC
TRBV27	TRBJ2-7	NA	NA	CASSFTGDRGEQYF	TGTGCCAGCAGTTTTACGGGGGATCGAGGCGAGCAGTACTTC
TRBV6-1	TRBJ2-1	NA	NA	CASSEEWTSHEQFF	TGTGCCAGCAGTGAAGAATGGACTTCCCATGAGCAGTTCTTC
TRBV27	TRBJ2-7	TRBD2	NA	CASSLTSGGLPSYEQYF	TGTGCCAGCAGTTTGACTAGCGGGGGACTCCCCTCCTACGAGCAGTACTTC
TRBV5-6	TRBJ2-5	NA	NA	CASSLRGAQETQYF	TGTGCCAGCAGCTTGCGTGGGGCCCAAGAGACCCAGTACTTC
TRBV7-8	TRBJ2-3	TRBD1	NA	CASSLDRLGQGAGDTQYF	TGTGCCAGCAGCTTAGACAGACTGGGACAGGGAGCGGGAGATACGCAGTATTTT
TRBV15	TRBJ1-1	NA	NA	CATSRDRGMNTEAFF	TGTGCCACCAGCAGAGATAGGGGGATGAACACTGAAGCTTTCTTT
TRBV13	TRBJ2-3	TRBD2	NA	CASSSTYSGASTDTQYF	TGTGCCAGCAGCTCCACCTATAGCGGGGCTAGCACAGATACGCAGTATTTT
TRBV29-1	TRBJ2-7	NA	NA	CSDQGAPHSYEQYF	TGCAGCGACCAAGGAGCTCCCCACTCCTACGAGCAGTATTTC
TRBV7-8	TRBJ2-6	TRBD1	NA	CASSPRSQGASGANVLTF	TGTGCCAGCAGCCCAAGGAGTCAGGGGGCGTCTGGGGCCAACGTCCTGACTTTC
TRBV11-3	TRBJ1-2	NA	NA	CASSYSNYGYTF	TGTGCCAGCAGTTACAGTAACTATGGCTACACCTTC
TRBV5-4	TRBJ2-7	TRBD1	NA	CASSYPSPGQGYEQYF	TGTGCCAGCAGCTACCCTAGTCCGGGACAGGGCTACGAGCAGTACTTC
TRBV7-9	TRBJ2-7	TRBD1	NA	CASSYPDRGHEQYF	TGTGCCAGCAGCTACCCGGACAGGGGACACGAGCAGTACTTC
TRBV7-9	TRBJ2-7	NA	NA	CASSLNSYEQYF	TGTGCCAGCAGCTTAAACAGCTACGAGCAGTACTTC
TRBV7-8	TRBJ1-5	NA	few	CASSLDGNSNQPQHF	TGTGCCAGCAGCTTAGACGGGAATAGCAATCAGCCCCAGCATTTT
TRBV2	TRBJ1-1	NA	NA	CASSGLGSTEAFF	TGTGCCAGCAGTGGCCTCGGGAGCACTGAAGCTTTCTTT
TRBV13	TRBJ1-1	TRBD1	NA	CASSLGRDRTTEAFF	TGTGCCAGCAGCTTAGGCAGGGACAGGACCACTGAAGCTTTCTTT
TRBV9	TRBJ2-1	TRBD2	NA	CASSVSVAGTNEQFF	TGTGCCAGCAGCGTATCGGTAGCGGGAACAAATGAGCAGTTCTTC
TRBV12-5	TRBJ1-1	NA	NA	CASGLIDWAGEGTNTEAFF	TGTGCTAGTGGTTTGATTGATTGGGCAGGGGAAGGGACGAACACTGAAGCTTTCTTT
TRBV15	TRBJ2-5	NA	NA	CATSRGDSRETQYF	TGTGCCACCAGCAGGGGTGACAGTCGAGAGACCCAGTACTTC
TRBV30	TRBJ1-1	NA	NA	CAWSEEGTEAFF	TGTGCCTGGAGTGAGGAGGGGACTGAAGCTTTCTTT
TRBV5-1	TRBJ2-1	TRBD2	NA	CASSLAERDYEQFF	TGCGCCAGCAGCTTGGCGGAGCGGGACTATGAGCAGTTCTTC
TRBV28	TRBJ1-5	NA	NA	CASSYLGGPKTQHF	TGTGCCAGCAGTTATTTGGGGGGGCCTAAGACCCAGCATTTT
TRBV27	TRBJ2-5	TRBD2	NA	CASSSGLAGGPGQETQYF	TGTGCCAGCAGTTCTGGACTAGCGGGAGGGCCTGGGCAAGAGACCCAGTACTTC
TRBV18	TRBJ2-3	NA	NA	CASSPLTSSTDTQYF	TGTGCCAGCTCACCTTTGACTAGTAGCACAGATACGCAGTATTTT
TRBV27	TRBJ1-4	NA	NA	CASRRGSDEKLFF	TGTGCCAGCAGGAGGGGGAGTGATGAAAAACTGTTTTTT
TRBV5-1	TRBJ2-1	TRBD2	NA	CASSLVVGLAGGNEQFF	TGCGCCAGCAGCTTGGTTGTCGGTCTAGCGGGAGGAAATGAGCAGTTCTTC
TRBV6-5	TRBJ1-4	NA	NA	CASSYGGGREKLFF	TGTGCCAGCAGTTACGGGGGAGGTAGGGAAAAACTGTTTTTT
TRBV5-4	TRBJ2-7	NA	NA	CASSLFDRQLYEQYF	TGTGCCAGCAGCTTGTTCGACAGACAGTTGTACGAGCAGTACTTC
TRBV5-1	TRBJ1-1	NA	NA	CASSSKTGRNTEAFF	TGCGCCAGCAGCTCGAAGACCGGGAGGAACACTGAAGCTTTCTTT
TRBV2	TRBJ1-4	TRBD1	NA	CASSLDRAEKLFF	TGTGCCAGCAGTTTGGACAGGGCTGAAAAACTGTTTTTT
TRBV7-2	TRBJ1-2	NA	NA	CASSPITTAYYGYTF	TGTGCCAGCAGCCCTATTACGACAGCTTACTATGGCTACACCTTC
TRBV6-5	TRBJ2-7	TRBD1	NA	CASRPTGGFYEQYF	TGTGCCAGCAGACCGACAGGGGGCTTCTACGAGCAGTACTTC
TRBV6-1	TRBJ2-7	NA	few	CASSLGEGEAYEQYF	TGTGCCAGCAGTTTAGGGGAGGGGGAAGCTTACGAGCAGTACTTC
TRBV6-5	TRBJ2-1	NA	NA	CASSYSGRQFF	TGTGCCAGCAGTTACTCGGGGAGGCAGTTCTTC
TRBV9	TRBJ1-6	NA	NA	CASSAASNSPLHF	TGTGCCAGCTCGGCAGCGAGTAATTCACCCCTCCACTTT